The subject of this entry is one TCR beta chain. Antigen unknown. The sample belongs to a study of CXCR3-negative and CXCR3-positive naive CD8 T cells. Across the whole study: Per library, roughly 1.4 +/- 0.3 million reads; around 150 million TRB reads overall. General study results and limits: TRBV-TRBJ usage was similar across naive CXCR3 subsets but distinct in memory cells. Much lower diversity was found in memory CD8+ cells, while both naive subsets had comparably high diversity. Partly lower CXCR3 expression followed cryopreservation, and most assays relied on fresh PBMCs.

Via 5' RACE with UMI labels, TRB cDNA libraries were prepared. TCRdb reanalyzed the 5' RACE reads, giving one entry per CDR3 protein sequence and no DNA. The sample yields 35,000 to 50,000 distinct CDR3 sequences, of which the top ten take up about 10%. The CDR3 loop spans 13 amino acids. Germline-derived CDR1 and CDR2 are KGHSH and LQKENI. The genes are TRBV18 and TRBJ2-1. This TCR came from a human donor in good health. Some clones in this sample may be carry-over from other donors' samples. Sequenced: memory CD8+ T cells from blood. The CDR3 reads CASSPPASNEQFF.